This entry lists 6 T cell receptor beta chains sequenced from one sample in a study of OX40 agonist ivuxolimab in advanced cancers. Libraries were prepared by immunoSEQ multiplex PCR; TCRdb keeps only in-frame clonotypes and omits some of them. The sample lists about 64,000 clones, roughly nine tenths seen once, with approximately 1.3% in the top ten. The sequences come from CD4+ or CD8+ T cells sorted from blood, collected in a trial of the OX40 agonist ivuxolimab. The receptor source for this set is an adult with an advanced solid tumor such as melanoma, head and neck, liver or kidney cancer.

The V and J genes are TRBV7-9 and TRBJ1-1, with D tentatively TRBD1 (6 bases). CDR1 and CDR2 from the germline V gene are SEHNR and FQNEAQ (reference sequence). V gave up 2 bases and J gave up 0 bases, with 16 bases separating them. This CDR3 contains 17 residues. This CDR3 is CASSLRQGILLNTEAFF. The CDR3 DNA reads TGTGCCAGCAGCTTAAGGCAGGGGATACTATTGAACACTGAAGCTTTCTTT.

This chain connects TRBV30 to TRBJ2-5; D is perhaps TRBD1 (5 bases). Looked up from germline, CDR1 is GTSNPN and CDR2 is SVGIG (reference sequence). V was cut by 4 bases and J by 1 base, with 13 bases left in between. The CDR3 length is 14 residues. The CDR3: CAWTKGASQETQYF. CDR3 DNA: TGTGCCTGGACCAAAGGGGCCAGCCAAGAGACCCAGTACTTC. The variable domain in full, with the rest retrieved from reference TRBV30 and TRBJ2-5, is SQTIHQWPATLVQPVGSPLSLECTVEGTSNPNLYWYRQAAGRGLQLLFYSVGIGQISSEVPQNLSASRPQDRQFILSSKKLLLSDSGFYLCAWTKGASQETQYFGPGTRLLVL.

The V gene is TRBV7-2, the J gene TRBJ2-2; D may match TRBD1 or TRBD2 (5 bases each). The V gene lost 5 bases and the J gene lost 5 bases, with 15 bases spanning the gap. CDR3 length: 15 amino acids. Germline V CDR1 and CDR2: SGHTA, FQGNSA. The CDR3 nucleotides are TGTGCCAGCAGCATTAGAGGGGAAATGACCGGGGAGCTGTTTTTT. Translated: CASSIRGEMTGELFF.

This clone appeared a few times. The gene calls are TRBV7-2 and TRBJ2-7; D unresolved. Germline loops: CDR1 SGHTA, CDR2 FQGNSA. Trimming removed 5 bases from V and 5 bases from J, with 16 bases in between. The CDR3 is made up of 14 amino acids. CDR3 DNA: TGTGCCAGCAGCCAACCGGGCGCCTTCCACGAGCAGTACTTC. Its translation: CASSQPGAFHEQYF. Combining the CDR3 with reference TRBV7-2 and TRBJ2-7 gives the whole variable domain GAGVSQSPSNKVTEKGKDVELRCDPISGHTALYWYRQSLGQGLEFLIYFQGNSAPDKSGLPSDRFSAERTGGSVSTLTIQRTQQEDSAVYLCASSQPGAFHEQYFGPGTRLTVT.

The chain couples TRBV6-5 to TRBJ2-1, with 8 positions matching TRBD1. This CDR3 is built from 15 residues. The germline gives CDR1 MNHEY, CDR2 SVGAGI. V was pared by 0 bases and J by 7 bases, with 5 bases of the junction left unmatched. CDR3 amino acids: CASSYSDRAGNEQFF. The CDR3 DNA sequence: TGTGCCAGCAGTTACTCGGACAGGGCGGGAAATGAGCAGTTCTTC.

The rearrangement joins TRBV28 to TRBJ1-5; D is perhaps TRBD1 (6 bases). The CDR3 totals 14 residues. Looked up from germline, CDR1 is MDHEN and CDR2 is SYDVKM. Trimming stripped 2 bases from V and 12 bases from J, with 17 bases between. CDR3 region: CASSLRTAHGVQHF. CDR3 DNA sequence: TGTGCCAGCAGTTTACGGACAGCCCACGGGGTCCAGCATTTT. Filled out from reference TRBV28 and TRBJ1-5, the complete variable domain reads DVKVTQSSRYLVKRTGEKVFLECVQDMDHENMFWYRQDPGLGLRLIYFSYDVKMKEKGDIPEGYSVSREKKERFSLILESASTNQTSMYLCASSLRTAHGVQHFGDGTRLSIL.